This TCR beta chain was recorded in a study of human T cells and chemical hapten exposure. In the study overall: Alopecia areata, totalis or universalis affected patients who were mostly female.

Library preparation tagged each individual cDNA molecule with a unique molecular identifier. TCRdb passed the RACE reads through MiXCR, listing each CDR3 protein once. The sample lists fewer than 150,000 distinct CDR3 sequences, about 14% occurring once. Looked up from germline, CDR1 is SGHAT and CDR2 is FQNNGV. The V end was cut by 3 bases, the J end by 5 bases, with 13 bases between. The CDR3 runs 14 residues. This clonotype has ten or more counts. Time point described: pre-sensitization, week 0. Stated treatment: therapeutic diphenylcyclopropenone sensitization with weekly scalp DPC. Total RNA extraction was carried out from unfractionated whole blood.

Source: whole blood, taken in connection with sensitization to the hapten diphenylcyclopropenone (DPC). The rearrangement uses TRBV11-2 and TRBJ1-2; the D gene is possibly TRBD1 (6 bases). This receptor was obtained from a woman aged 18-35 years with alopecia areata. Some clones in this sample may be carry-over from other donors' samples. CDR3 in amino acids: CASSLSGQLYGYTF. The CDR3 DNA is TGTGCCAGCAGCTTGTCAGGACAGCTTTATGGCTACACCTTC.